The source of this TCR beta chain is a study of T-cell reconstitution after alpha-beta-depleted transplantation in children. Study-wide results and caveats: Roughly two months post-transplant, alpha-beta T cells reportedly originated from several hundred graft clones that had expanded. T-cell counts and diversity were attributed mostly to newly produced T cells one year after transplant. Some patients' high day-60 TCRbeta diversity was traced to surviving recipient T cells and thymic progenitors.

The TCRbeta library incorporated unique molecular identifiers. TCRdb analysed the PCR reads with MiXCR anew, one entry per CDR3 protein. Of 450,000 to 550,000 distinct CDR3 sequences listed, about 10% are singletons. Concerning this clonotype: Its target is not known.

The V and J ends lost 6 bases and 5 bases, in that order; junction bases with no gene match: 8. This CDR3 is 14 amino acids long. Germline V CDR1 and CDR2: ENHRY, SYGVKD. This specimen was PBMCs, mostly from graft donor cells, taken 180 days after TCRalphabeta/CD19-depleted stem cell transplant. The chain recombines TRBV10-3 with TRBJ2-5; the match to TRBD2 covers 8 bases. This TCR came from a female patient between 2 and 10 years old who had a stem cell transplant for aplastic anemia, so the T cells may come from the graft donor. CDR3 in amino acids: CAIRPGGGRETQYF. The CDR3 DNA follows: TGTGCCATCAGGCCCGGGGGGGGACGGGAGACCCAGTACTTC.